The 19 T cell receptor beta chains given below trace back to one sample, sequenced in a study of identical twins. TCRdb analysed the 5' RACE reads with MiXCR anew, one entry per CDR3 protein. The data hold about 890,000 distinct CDR3 sequences, with roughly an eighth observed a single time. In addition, the sample was reused for a study of yellow fever vaccine responses in identical twins.

The specimen was PBMCs. These receptors were taken from a woman between 18 and 30 years old in good health.

This clonotype was detected only a few times. The gene calls are TRBV19 and TRBJ2-2; 7 bases are shared with TRBD2. The CDR3 length is 16 residues. V shed 1 base and J 7 bases; nucleotides not matched to a gene: 9. Germline V gene sequence: CDR1 LNHDA, CDR2 SQIVND (reference sequence). CDR3 sequence reads: CASSIGRERIGGELFF. The CDR3 bases are TGTGCCAGTAGTATAGGGCGGGAGCGTATTGGCGGGGAGCTGTTTTTT.

The chain couples TRBV3-1 to TRBJ1-1; maybe TRBD1 (5 bases). This CDR3 has 19 amino acids. CDR1 and CDR2 from the germline V gene are LGHDT and YNNKEL (reference sequence). V gave up 2 bases and J gave up 4 bases, with 26 bases separating them. CDR3 residues: CASSQQEVGGVRPTTEAFF. The CDR3 nucleotides are TGTGCCAGCAGCCAACAGGAGGTTGGGGGTGTTAGGCCGACCACTGAAGCTTTCTTT.

The chain couples TRBV15 to TRBJ1-1; possible D gene TRBD1, 5 bases. The V and J ends lost 6 bases and 3 bases respectively, with 23 bases between them. Germline CDR1 reads LNHNV; CDR2 reads YYDKDF (reference sequence). The CDR3 runs 17 residues. The DNA of the CDR3 is TGTGCCACCAGTTCGATGGGGGGAGTCAGCTTGGACACTGAAGCTTTCTTT. This codes for CATSSMGGVSLDTEAFF.

The genes are TRBV20-1 and TRBJ1-2, with a weak D call TRBD1 (5 bases). Deletions cut 5 bases from V and 0 bases from J, with 10 bases between. The CDR3 is 13 amino acids. Germline lookup yields CDR1 DFQATT and CDR2 SNEGSKA (reference sequence). The CDR3 sequence is CSAPGGTNYGYTF. CDR3 in DNA: TGCAGTGCTCCCGGGGGGACTAACTATGGCTACACCTTC.

At least ten counts were recorded for this clonotype. The DNA for the CDR3 is TGTGCCAGCAGTGATTACAGGGACTACAATGAGCAGTTCTTC. This sequence encodes CASSDYRDYNEQFF. The gene calls are TRBV25-1 and TRBJ2-1; D possibly corresponds to TRBD1 (6 bases). The CDR3 runs 14 residues. Deletions cut 3 bases from V and 3 bases from J, with 9 bases between. Germline lookup yields CDR1 MGHDK and CDR2 SYGVNS.

In this sample, this clonotype turned up a few times. The chain has TRBV6-5 and TRBJ2-2; 13 positions agree with TRBD2. From germline, CDR1 is MNHEY and CDR2 SVGAGI. V shed 2 bases and J 0 bases; nucleotides not matched to a gene: 3. The CDR3 is 18 amino acids. CDR3 nucleotide sequence: TGTGCCAGCAGTTACGCGACTAGCGGGGGGACGAACACCGGGGAGCTGTTTTTT. Its protein is CASSYATSGGTNTGELFF.

This clonotype was seen a handful of times. J is TRBJ2-4 and V is TRBV20-1; TRBD2 matches at 7 bases. CDR3 length: 17 amino acids. V shed 3 bases and J 0 bases; nucleotides not matched to a gene: 11. Germline CDR1 reads DFQATT; CDR2 reads SNEGSKA (reference sequence). Written as DNA, the CDR3 is TGCAGTGCTAGGGGCCGGACTAGGGAACAAGCCAAAAACATTCAGTACTTC. It encodes CSARGRTREQAKNIQYF.

This clonotype came up a few times. The gene calls are TRBV10-3 and TRBJ2-5, with a possible D match to TRBD1 (5 bases). Trimming removed 6 bases from V and 1 base from J, with 12 bases in between. CDR3 length equals 14 residues. The germline gives CDR1 ENHRY, CDR2 SYGVKD. The CDR3 bases are TGTGCCATCAGCCTGACAGAAATCCAAGAGACCCAGTACTTC. It encodes CAISLTEIQETQYF.

The genes are TRBV10-2 and TRBJ2-1, with 13 bases fitting TRBD2. With V trimmed by 0 bases and J by 8 bases, 13 bases remained unmatched. The CDR3 covers 19 residues. Germline values: CDR1 WSHSY, CDR2 SAAADI. CDR3 amino acids: CASSESLRLAGGSGDEQFF. CDR3 bases: TGCGCCAGCAGTGAGTCGCTTAGACTAGCGGGAGGCTCGGGGGATGAGCAGTTCTTC.

This clonotype was counted many times. The CDR3 bases are TGTGCCAGCAGCTTGGGGGAACCCTACGAGCAGTACTTC. Protein: CASSLGEPYEQYF. V usage is TRBV5-8 and J usage is TRBJ2-7; D uncertain. This CDR3 has 13 amino acids. V was cut by 0 bases and J by 2 bases, with 6 bases left in between. CDR1 is SGHTS and CDR2 is YDEGEE in the germline V gene.

This clonotype was seen only a few times. The chain carries TRBV5-1 and TRBJ2-4; D is possibly TRBD1 or TRBD2 (5 bases each). The CDR3 spans 16 residues. Trimming pared 1 base from V and 4 bases from J, leaving 15 bases between. Per the germline V gene, CDR1 is SGHRS and CDR2 is YFSETQ. CDR3 DNA: TGCGCCAGCAGCTTGTTAGCCGGGGCCCTAAAAAACATTCAGTACTTC. Translating gives CASSLLAGALKNIQYF.

This chain links TRBV5-1 with TRBJ2-2; TRBD2 aligns across 13 bases. Unmatched junction bases numbered 1, after V lost 2 bases and J lost 0 bases. This CDR3 comprises 17 residues. Germline V CDR1 and CDR2: SGHRS, YFSETQ. Here the CDR3 DNA reads TGCGCCAGCAGCTTCACTAGCGGGGGGGCGAACACCGGGGAGCTGTTTTTT. Translated, it gives CASSFTSGGANTGELFF.

This clonotype was seen at least ten times. The chain couples TRBV5-5 to TRBJ2-7, with 11 nucleotides matching TRBD2. Germline V CDR1 and CDR2: SGHKS, YYEKEE (reference sequence). This CDR3 is built from 16 residues. V trimming: 4 bases; J trimming: 3 bases; junction bases outside the gene matches: 9. The CDR3 DNA sequence: TGTGCCAGCAGCCGTGCCGGGACTAGCGGACGCTACGAGCAGTACTTC. It codes for CASSRAGTSGRYEQYF.

The table lists this clonotype with a few counts. This sequence joins TRBV13 and TRBJ2-7; TRBD1 agrees at 8 bases. Germline CDR1 is PRHDT and CDR2 is FYEKMQ (reference sequence). CDR3 size: 14 residues. V lost 5 bases, J lost 2 bases, and 5 bases stayed unmatched. The CDR3 loop reads CASSNRGTTYEQYF. CDR3 bases: TGTGCCAGCAGCAACAGGGGGACCACCTACGAGCAGTACTTC.

The V gene is TRBV20-1, the J gene TRBJ2-1, with D perhaps being TRBD1 or TRBD2 (5 bases each). Germline CDR1 DFQATT, CDR2 SNEGSKA (reference sequence). The CDR3 sequence is 15 residues long. Trimming cost V 5 bases and J 8 bases, with 22 bases left between them. CDR3 loop: CSAYTGTLTVYEQFF. The CDR3 coding sequence is TGCAGTGCTTATACCGGGACGCTCACGGTCTATGAGCAGTTCTTC.

The V gene is TRBV12-5, the J gene TRBJ2-1; D gene unclear. Trimming removed 0 bases at V and 7 bases at J, with 7 bases between. Germline V lookup: CDR1 LGHNT, CDR2 FRNRAP. The CDR3 contains 13 residues. CDR3 sequence: CASGLVLDNEQFF. As DNA, the CDR3 is TGTGCTAGTGGTTTGGTACTGGATAATGAGCAGTTCTTC.

This clonotype was found a few times. This rearrangement joins TRBV7-3 to TRBJ2-2, with TRBD1 identical over 10 bases. Germline trimming cut 5 bases from V and 7 bases from J; bases unmatched to any gene: 7. Germline CDR1 SGHTA, CDR2 FQGTGA. This CDR3 is built from 15 residues. The CDR3 loop is CASSQRQGASGELFF. The CDR3, as DNA: TGTGCCAGCAGCCAAAGACAGGGGGCAAGCGGGGAGCTGTTTTTT.

This clonotype was observed a few times. The rearrangement uses TRBV12-3 or TRBV12-4 and TRBJ1-2, with D hard to call. The CDR3 covers 12 residues. V shed 2 bases and J shed 8 bases, with 9 bases lying between them. CDR3 protein: CASSLRPGGYTF. For the CDR3, the DNA is TGTGCCAGCAGTTTAAGGCCGGGGGGCTACACCTTC.

The chain uses TRBV7-9 and TRBJ1-1; TRBD1 matches 7 bases. The germline V gene encodes CDR1 SEHNR and CDR2 FQNEAQ (reference sequence). V lost 5 bases, J lost 0 bases, and 9 bases stayed unmatched. This CDR3 is 16 amino acids long. Here the CDR3 reads CASSLRGDRLNTEAFF. The CDR3 nucleotides are TGTGCCAGCAGCCTCCGGGGGGACAGATTGAACACTGAAGCTTTCTTT. Full variable domain (rest looked up from reference TRBV7-9 and TRBJ1-1): DTGVSQNPRHKITKRGQNVTFRCDPISEHNRLYWYRQTLGQGPEFLTYFQNEAQLEKSRLLSDRFSAERPKGSFSTLEIQRTEQGDSAMYLCASSLRGDRLNTEAFFGQGTRLTVV.